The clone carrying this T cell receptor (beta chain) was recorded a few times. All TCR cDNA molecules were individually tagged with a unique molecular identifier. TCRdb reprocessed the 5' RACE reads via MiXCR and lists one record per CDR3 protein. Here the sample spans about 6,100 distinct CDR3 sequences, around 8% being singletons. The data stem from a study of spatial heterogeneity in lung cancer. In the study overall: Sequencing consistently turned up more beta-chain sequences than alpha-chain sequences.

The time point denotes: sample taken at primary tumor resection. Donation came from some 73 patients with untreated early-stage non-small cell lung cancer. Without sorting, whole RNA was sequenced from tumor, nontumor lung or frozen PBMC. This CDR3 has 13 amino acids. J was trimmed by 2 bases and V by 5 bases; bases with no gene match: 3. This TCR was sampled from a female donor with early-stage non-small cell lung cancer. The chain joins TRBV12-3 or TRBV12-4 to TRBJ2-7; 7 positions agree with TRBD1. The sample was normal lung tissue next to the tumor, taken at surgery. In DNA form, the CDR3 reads TGTGCCAGCAGTACCGGGACAGCCTACGAGCAGTACTTC. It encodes CASSTGTAYEQYF.